This T cell receptor (beta chain) was observed in a study of T cells after yellow fever vaccination. Looking at the study overall: It was SMART-Seq v4 Ultra Low Input that prepared the fractions with low cell numbers.

This CDR3 region has 11 residues. Germline V gene sequence: CDR1 SGHAT, CDR2 FQNNGV. Trimming left V 5 bases short and J 7 bases short, with 8 bases between. This clonotype was picked up many times. The antigen remains undetermined. UMIs were added to TCR cDNA along with a universal primer site when it was made by 5'RACE template switching. MiXCR was run by TCRdb on the 5' RACE reads, yielding one entry per CDR3 protein. The sample holds about 260,000 distinct CDR3 sequences; 3.6% are singletons and the top ten take around 20%. Overall study findings and caveats: Post-booster repertoires contained most primary-vaccination clones again (96% CD4, less than 90% CD8).

The source material was PBMCs, sampled 15 days after the yellow fever booster vaccination. This TCR was sampled from a man aged 18 to 29 who received the YFV17D yellow fever vaccine. The chain uses TRBV11-2 and TRBJ2-5; D not certain. This CDR3 reads CASSIRRTQYF. The CDR3 region has the DNA TGTGCCAGCAGCATCCGACGGACCCAGTACTTC.